The 2 T cell receptor beta chains listed next were all sequenced from one sample in a study of blood T cell repertoires in COVID-19 (TCRdb year 2020). Library preparation employed the immunoSEQ multiplex PCR assay. Here the immuneACCESS table is served through TCRdb, limited to in-frame sequences with V and J called. Missing clones are a known gap in these copies; in checked studies unresolved V genes cover under half, and the rest lacks a known reason. The sample contains roughly 240,000 clones, 65% to 90% of them found a single time. Of the sample, about 9.1% falls within the top ten clones. Source material: PBMCs or T cells enriched from blood (not recorded which). Receptors originate from a woman in her forties or fifties with acute COVID-19.

The chain couples TRBV18 to TRBJ1-2; D remains unclear. This CDR3 has 12 residues. Trimming took off 0 bases at V and 7 bases at J, with 6 bases between the two ends. The germline V gene encodes CDR1 KGHSH and CDR2 LQKENI. CDR3 bases: TGTGCCAGCTCACCACCAGCGGCTGGCTACACCTTC. It translates to CASSPPAAGYTF.

The rearrangement links TRBV18 to TRBJ1-5; D gene ambiguous. The germline gives CDR1 KGHSH, CDR2 LQKENI. The CDR3 is 14 residues long. Trimming took off 2 bases at V and 4 bases at J, with 9 bases between the two ends. CDR3 nucleotides: TGTGCCAGCTCACCAGGGCAGCCTAATCAGCCCCAGCATTTT. This gives the protein CASSPGQPNQPQHF.